The clone carrying this TCR beta chain was recorded many times. These data originate in a study of neurological immune-mediated disorders. Between the trimmed V and J ends, which lost 7 bases and 4 bases, there was a span of 16 bases. CDR1 KGHDR and CDR2 SFDVKD come from the germline V gene. The CDR3 covers 15 residues. TCRdb passed the 5' RACE reads through MiXCR, listing each CDR3 protein once. The sample has 23,000 or so distinct CDR3 sequences, about 12% seen once. Sequencing was done on a sample of PBMCs. The gene calls are TRBV24-1 and TRBJ1-5; possibly TRBD1 for D (6 bases). This TCR derives from a woman aged 60-70 years with HTLV-1-associated myelopathy (HAM/TSP). The CDR3 region has the DNA TGTGCCACCAGCGGCCCGGGGGGCTCAAATCAGCCCCAGCATTTT. Protein product: CATSGPGGSNQPQHF.